A single TCR beta chain is shown here with its context. The antigen remains unidentified. MiXCR was run by TCRdb on the multiplex PCR reads, yielding one entry per CDR3 protein. The repertoire includes approximately 60,000 distinct CDR3 sequences, 57% of them detected once, and approximately 18% sits in the top ten. CDR1 and CDR2 (germline): MNHNS, SASEGT. V lost 7 bases to trimming and J lost 1 base, with 16 bases between them. The CDR3 sequence is 15 residues long. The data stem from a study of breast tumors, draining lymph nodes, adjacent tissues. Overall study findings and caveats: Data only fit, rather than demonstrated, lymph node origin of most tumor T cells. Tumor TCR diversity was below lymph nodes but above nontumor tissue. Luminal-like breast cancer showed significantly greater tumor-nontumor repertoire similarity than basal-like breast cancer did.

The chain uses TRBV6-1 and TRBJ2-5, with D perhaps TRBD1 (5 bases). This clonotype originated in a female donor with breast cancer. Some clones in this sample may be carry-over from other donors' samples. Sample: breast tumor tissue. CDR3 protein: CASTQGASRQETQYF. The DNA of the CDR3 is TGTGCCAGCACTCAAGGGGCGTCACGCCAAGAGACCCAGTACTTC.